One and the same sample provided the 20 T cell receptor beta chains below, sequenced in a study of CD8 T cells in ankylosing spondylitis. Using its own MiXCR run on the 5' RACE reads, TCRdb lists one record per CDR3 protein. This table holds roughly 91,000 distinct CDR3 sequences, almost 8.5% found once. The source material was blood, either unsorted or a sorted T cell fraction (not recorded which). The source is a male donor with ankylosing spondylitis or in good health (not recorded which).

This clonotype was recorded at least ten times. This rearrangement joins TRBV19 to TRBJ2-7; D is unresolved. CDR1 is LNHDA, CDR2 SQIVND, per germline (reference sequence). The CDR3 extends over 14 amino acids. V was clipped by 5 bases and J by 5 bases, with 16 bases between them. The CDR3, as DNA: TGTGCCAGTAGTCTTTGGTCCGGGCGCCACGAGCAGTACTTC. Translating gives CASSLWSGRHEQYF.

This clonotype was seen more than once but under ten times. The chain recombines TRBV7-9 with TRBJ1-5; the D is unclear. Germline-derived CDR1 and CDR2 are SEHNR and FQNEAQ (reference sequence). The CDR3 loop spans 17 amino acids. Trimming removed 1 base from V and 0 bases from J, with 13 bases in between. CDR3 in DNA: TGTGCCAGCAGCTTAGATTCCTGGGCCCATAGCAATCAGCCCCAGCATTTT. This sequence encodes CASSLDSWAHSNQPQHF. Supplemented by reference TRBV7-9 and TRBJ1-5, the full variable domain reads DTGVSQNPRHKITKRGQNVTFRCDPISEHNRLYWYRQTLGQGPEFLTYFQNEAQLEKSRLLSDRFSAERPKGSFSTLEIQRTEQGDSAMYLCASSLDSWAHSNQPQHFGDGTRLSIL.

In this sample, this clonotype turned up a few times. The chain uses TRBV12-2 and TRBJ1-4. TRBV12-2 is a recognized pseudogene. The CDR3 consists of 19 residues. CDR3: CASRLAGYYFRTTNEKLFF. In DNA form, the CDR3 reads TGTGCAAGTCGCTTAGCGGGGTACTATTTTCGGACGACTAATGAAAAACTGTTTTTT.

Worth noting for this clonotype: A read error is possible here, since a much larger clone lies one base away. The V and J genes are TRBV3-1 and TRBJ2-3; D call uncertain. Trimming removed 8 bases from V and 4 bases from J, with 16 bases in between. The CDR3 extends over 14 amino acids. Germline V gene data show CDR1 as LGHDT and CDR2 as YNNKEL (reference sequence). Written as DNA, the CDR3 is TGTGCCAGCGGCCTCCCCGCCGGCGCAGATACGCAGTATTTT. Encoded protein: CASGLPAGADTQYF.

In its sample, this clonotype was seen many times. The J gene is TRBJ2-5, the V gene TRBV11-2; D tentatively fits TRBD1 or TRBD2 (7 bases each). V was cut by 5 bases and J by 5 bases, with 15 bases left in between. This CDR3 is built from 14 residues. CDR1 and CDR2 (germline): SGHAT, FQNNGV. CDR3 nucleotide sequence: TGTGCCAGCAGCGCCTACAGGGGAGGGGAGACCCAGTACTTC. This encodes CASSAYRGGETQYF.

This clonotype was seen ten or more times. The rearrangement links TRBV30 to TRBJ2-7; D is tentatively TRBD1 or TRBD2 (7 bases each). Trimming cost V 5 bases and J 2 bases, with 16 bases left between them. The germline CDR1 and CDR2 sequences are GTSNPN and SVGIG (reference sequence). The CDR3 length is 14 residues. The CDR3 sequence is CAWDGQGGPYEQYF. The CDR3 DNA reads TGTGCCTGGGACGGTCAGGGGGGGCCCTACGAGCAGTACTTC.

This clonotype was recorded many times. CDR3 coding DNA: TGTGCCAGCAGCTCGCTTAATGGGGCTGGCTATGGCTACACCTTC. This encodes CASSSLNGAGYGYTF. The V gene is TRBV7-2, the J gene TRBJ1-2, with D tentatively TRBD1 (5 bases). The CDR3 is 15 amino acids. Trimming shortened V by 4 bases and J by 4 bases, and 16 bases separated the two germline ends. CDR1 and CDR2 from the germline V gene are SGHTA and FQGNSA.

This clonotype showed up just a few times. The CDR3 loop is CAISGGYSGTFQETQYF. The CDR3 DNA sequence: TGTGCCATCAGTGGAGGGTATAGCGGGACCTTCCAAGAGACCCAGTACTTC. V and J are TRBV10-3 and TRBJ2-5, with TRBD2 matching 8 bases. The CDR3 sequence is 17 residues long. Per germline, CDR1 ENHRY and CDR2 SYGVKD. V lost 4 bases to trimming and J lost 1 base; unmatched junction nucleotides: 11.

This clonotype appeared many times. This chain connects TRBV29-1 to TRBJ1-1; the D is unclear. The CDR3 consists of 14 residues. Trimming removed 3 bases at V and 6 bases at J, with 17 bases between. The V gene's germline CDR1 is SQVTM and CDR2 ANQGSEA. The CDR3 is CSVEDLKDSSEAFF. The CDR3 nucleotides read TGCAGCGTTGAGGACTTGAAGGACTCTTCTGAAGCTTTCTTT.

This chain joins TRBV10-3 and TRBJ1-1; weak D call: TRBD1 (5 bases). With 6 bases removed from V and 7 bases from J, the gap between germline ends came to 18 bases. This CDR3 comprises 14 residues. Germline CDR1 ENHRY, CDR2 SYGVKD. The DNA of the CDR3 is TGTGCCATCAGGGCGACCCGACGGACAAATGAAGCTTTCTTT. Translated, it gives CAIRATRRTNEAFF.

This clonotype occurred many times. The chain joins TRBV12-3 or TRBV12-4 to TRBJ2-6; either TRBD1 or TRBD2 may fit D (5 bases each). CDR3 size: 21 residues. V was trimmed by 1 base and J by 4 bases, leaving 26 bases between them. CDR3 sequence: CASSLVRGGLAVSAGANVLTF. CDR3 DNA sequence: TGTGCCAGCAGTTTAGTGAGGGGTGGCCTGGCGGTTTCAGCCGGGGCCAACGTCCTGACTTTC.

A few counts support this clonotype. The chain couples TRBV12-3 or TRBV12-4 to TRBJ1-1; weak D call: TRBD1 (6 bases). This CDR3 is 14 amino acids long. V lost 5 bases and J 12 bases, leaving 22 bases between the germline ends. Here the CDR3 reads CASSPLDRTGNPFF. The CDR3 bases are TGTGCCAGCAGTCCCCTCGACAGGACGGGGAATCCTTTCTTT.

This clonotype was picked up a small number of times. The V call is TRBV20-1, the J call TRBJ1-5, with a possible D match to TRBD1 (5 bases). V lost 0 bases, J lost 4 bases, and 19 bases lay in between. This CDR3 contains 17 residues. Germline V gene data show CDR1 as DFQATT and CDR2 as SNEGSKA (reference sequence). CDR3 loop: CSAREEVGGWRNQPQHF. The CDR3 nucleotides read TGCAGTGCTAGAGAAGAGGTTGGGGGATGGAGGAATCAGCCCCAGCATTTT.

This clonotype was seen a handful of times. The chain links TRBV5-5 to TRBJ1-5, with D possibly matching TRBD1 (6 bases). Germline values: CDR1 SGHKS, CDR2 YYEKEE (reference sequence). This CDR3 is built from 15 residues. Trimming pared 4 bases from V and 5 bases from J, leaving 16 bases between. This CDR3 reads CASSPGGARDQPQHF. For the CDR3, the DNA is TGTGCCAGCAGCCCGGGGGGGGCGCGCGATCAGCCCCAGCATTTT.

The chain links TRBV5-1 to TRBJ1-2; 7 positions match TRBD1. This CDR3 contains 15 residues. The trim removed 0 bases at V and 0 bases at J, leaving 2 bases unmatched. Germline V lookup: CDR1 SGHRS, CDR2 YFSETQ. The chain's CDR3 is CASSLDGTANYGYTF. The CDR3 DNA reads TGCGCCAGCAGCTTGGACGGGACAGCTAACTATGGCTACACCTTC.

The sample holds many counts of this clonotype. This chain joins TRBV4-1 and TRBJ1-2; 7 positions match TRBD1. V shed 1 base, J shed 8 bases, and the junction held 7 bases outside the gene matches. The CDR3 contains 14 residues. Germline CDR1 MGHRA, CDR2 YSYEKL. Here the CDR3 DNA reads TGCGCCAGCAGCCAAGCGGGGACAGTCACCGGCTACACCTTC. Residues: CASSQAGTVTGYTF.

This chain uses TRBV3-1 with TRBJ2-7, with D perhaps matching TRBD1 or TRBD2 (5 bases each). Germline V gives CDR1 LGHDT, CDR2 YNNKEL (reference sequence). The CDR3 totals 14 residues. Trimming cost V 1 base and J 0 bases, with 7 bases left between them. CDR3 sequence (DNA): TGTGCCAGCAGCCAAGCCGGGACCTCCTACGAGCAGTACTTC. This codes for CASSQAGTSYEQYF.

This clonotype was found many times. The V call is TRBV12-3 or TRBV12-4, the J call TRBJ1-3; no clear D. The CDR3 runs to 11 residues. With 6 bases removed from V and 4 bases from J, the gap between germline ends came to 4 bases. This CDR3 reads CASSLGNTIYF. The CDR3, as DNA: TGTGCCAGCAGCTTGGGAAACACCATATATTTT.

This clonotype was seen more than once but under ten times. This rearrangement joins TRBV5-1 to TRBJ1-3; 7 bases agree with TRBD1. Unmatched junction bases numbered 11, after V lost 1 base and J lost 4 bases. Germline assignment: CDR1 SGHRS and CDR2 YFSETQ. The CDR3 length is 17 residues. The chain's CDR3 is CASSLTTGSSWGNTIYF. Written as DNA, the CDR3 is TGCGCCAGCAGCTTGACGACAGGGTCCTCTTGGGGAAACACCATATATTTT.

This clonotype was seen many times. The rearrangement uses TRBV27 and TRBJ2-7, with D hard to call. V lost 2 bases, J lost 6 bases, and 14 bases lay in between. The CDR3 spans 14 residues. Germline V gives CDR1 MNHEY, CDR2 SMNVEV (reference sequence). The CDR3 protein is CASSLRFNALEQYF. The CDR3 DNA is TGTGCCAGCAGTTTAAGGTTCAACGCCCTCGAGCAGTACTTC.